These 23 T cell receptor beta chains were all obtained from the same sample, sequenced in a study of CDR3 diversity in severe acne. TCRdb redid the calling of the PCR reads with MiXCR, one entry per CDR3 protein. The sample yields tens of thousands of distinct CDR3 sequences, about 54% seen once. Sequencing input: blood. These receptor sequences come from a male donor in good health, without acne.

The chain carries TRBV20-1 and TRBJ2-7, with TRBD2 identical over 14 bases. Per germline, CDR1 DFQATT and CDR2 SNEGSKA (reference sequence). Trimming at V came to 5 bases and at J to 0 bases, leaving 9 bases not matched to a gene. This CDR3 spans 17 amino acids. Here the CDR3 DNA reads TGCAGTGCTCCTCGACTAGCGGGAGGGCCGGTCTCCTACGAGCAGTACTTC. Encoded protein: CSAPRLAGGPVSYEQYF.

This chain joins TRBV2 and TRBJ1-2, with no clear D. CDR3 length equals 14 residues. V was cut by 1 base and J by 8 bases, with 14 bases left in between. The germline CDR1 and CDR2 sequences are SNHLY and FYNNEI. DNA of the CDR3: TGTGCCAGCAGTGAAGGGCGGCTCCTGGTCGGCTACACCTTC. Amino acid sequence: CASSEGRLLVGYTF. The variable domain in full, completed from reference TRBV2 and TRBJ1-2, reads EPEVTQTPSHQVTQMGQEVILRCVPISNHLYFYWYRQILGQKVEFLVSFYNNEISEKSEIFDDQFSVERPDGSNFTLKIRSTKLEDSAMYFCASSEGRLLVGYTFGSGTRLTVV.

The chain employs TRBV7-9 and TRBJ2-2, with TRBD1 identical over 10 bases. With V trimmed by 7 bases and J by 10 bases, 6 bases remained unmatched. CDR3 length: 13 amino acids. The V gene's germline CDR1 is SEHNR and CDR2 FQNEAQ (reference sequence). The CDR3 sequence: CASKTGGLMELFF. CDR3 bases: TGTGCCAGCAAGACAGGGGGCCTGATGGAGCTGTTTTTT.

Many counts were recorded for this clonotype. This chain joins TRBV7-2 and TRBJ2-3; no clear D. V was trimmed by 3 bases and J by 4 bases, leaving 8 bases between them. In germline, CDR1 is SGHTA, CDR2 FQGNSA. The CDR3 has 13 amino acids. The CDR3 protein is CASSLDTPDTQYF. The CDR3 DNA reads TGTGCCAGCAGCTTGGATACTCCAGATACGCAGTATTTT.

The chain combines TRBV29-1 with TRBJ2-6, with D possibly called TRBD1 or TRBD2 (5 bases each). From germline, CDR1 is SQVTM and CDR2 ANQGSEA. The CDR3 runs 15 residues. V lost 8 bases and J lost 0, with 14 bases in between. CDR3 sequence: CSISLGDSGANVLTF. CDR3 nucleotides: TGCAGCATATCATTGGGGGACTCTGGGGCCAACGTCCTGACTTTC.

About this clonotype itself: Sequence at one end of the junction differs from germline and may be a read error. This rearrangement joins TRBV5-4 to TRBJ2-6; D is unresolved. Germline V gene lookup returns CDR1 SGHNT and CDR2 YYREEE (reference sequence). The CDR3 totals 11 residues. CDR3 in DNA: TGTGCCAGCAGCGTCAGGAACACTGAAGCTTTC. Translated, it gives CASSVRNTEAF.

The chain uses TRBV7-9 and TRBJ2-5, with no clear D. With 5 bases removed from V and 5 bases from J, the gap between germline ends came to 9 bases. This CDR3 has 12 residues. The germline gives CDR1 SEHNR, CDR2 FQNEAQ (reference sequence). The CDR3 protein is CASSPQRETQYF. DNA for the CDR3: TGTGCCAGCAGCCCCCAACGTGAGACCCAGTACTTC.

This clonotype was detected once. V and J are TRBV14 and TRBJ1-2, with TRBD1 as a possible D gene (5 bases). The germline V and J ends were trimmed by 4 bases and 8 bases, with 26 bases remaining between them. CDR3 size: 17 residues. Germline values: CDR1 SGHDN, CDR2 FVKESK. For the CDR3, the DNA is TGTGCCAGCAGCCGAGAGGGAGGGGACTTTGGAGCTAACGGCTACACCTTC. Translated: CASSREGGDFGANGYTF. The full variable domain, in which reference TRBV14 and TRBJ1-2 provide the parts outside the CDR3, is EAGVTQFPSHSVIEKGQTVTLRCDPISGHDNLYWYRRVMGKEIKFLLHFVKESKQDESGMPNNRFLAERTGGTYSTLKVQPAELEDSGVYFCASSREGGDFGANGYTFGSGTRLTVV.

Here the CDR3 DNA reads TGCAGCGTTGAGATGCACAGGTTCACAGATACGCAGTATTTT. It yields the protein CSVEMHRFTDTQYF. The chain uses TRBV29-1 and TRBJ2-3; tentative D call: TRBD1 (5 bases). The ends were cut back, 3 bases at V and 2 bases at J, with 12 bases in the middle. CDR1 and CDR2 (germline): SQVTM, ANQGSEA. CDR3 length: 14 amino acids.

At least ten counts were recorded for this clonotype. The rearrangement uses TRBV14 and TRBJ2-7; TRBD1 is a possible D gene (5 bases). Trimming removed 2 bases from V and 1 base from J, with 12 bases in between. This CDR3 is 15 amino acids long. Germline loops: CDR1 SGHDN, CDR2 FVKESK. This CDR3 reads CASSQQGPGSYEQYF. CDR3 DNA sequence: TGTGCCAGCAGCCAACAGGGCCCTGGTTCCTACGAGCAGTACTTC.

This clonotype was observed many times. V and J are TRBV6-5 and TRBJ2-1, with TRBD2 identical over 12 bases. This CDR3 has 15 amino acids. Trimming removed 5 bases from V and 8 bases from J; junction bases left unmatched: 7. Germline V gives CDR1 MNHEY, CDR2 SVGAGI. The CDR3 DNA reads TGTGCCAGCAGTCAGACTAGCGGGAGTTCGGATGAGCAGTTCTTC. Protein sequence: CASSQTSGSSDEQFF.

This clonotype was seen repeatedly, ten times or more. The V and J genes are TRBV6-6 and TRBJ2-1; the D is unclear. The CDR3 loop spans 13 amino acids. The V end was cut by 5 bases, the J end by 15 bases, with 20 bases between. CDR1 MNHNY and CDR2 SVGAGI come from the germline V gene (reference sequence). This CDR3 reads CASSRTGDSLRFF. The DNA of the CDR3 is TGTGCCAGCAGTCGAACCGGAGACTCCCTACGGTTCTTC.

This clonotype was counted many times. The DNA for the CDR3 is TGTGCCAGCTCACCACAGAGTTTGGAGGAGCAGTACTTC. Its translation is CASSPQSLEEQYF. The J gene is TRBJ2-7, the V gene TRBV18; D gene unclear. V was clipped by 1 base and J by 7 bases, with 11 bases between them. The CDR3 contains 13 residues. Germline V lookup: CDR1 KGHSH, CDR2 LQKENI. The complete variable domain, with remaining parts taken from reference TRBV18 and TRBJ2-7, reads NAGVMQNPRHLVRRRGQEARLRCSPMKGHSHVYWYRQLPEEGLKFMVYLQKENIIDESGMPKERFSAEFPKEGPSILRIQQVVRGDSAAYFCASSPQSLEEQYFGPGTRLTVT.

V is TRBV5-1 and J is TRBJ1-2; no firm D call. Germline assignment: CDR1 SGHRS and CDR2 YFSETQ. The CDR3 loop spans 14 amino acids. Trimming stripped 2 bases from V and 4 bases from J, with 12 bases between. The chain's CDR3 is CASSFRWESYGYTF. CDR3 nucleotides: TGCGCCAGCAGCTTCCGATGGGAGAGCTATGGCTACACCTTC.

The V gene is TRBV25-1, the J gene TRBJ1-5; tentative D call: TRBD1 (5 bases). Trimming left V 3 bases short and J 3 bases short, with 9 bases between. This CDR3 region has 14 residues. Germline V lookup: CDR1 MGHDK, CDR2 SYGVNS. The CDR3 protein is CASSETADNQPQHF. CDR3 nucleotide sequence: TGTGCCAGCAGTGAGACAGCCGACAATCAGCCCCAGCATTTT.

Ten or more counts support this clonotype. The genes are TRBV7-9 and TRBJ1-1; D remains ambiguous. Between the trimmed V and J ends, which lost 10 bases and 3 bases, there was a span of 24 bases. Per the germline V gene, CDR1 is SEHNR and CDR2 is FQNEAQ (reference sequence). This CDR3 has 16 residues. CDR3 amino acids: CAKDPEEVGSDTEAFF. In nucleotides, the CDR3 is TGTGCCAAGGACCCGGAAGAAGTGGGTTCGGACACTGAAGCTTTCTTT.

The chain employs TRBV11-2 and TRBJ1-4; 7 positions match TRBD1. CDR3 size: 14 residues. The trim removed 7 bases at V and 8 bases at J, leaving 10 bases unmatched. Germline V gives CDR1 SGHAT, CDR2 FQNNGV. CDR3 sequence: CASITDRVREKLFF. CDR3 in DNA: TGTGCCAGCATCACCGACAGGGTTAGAGAAAAACTGTTTTTT.

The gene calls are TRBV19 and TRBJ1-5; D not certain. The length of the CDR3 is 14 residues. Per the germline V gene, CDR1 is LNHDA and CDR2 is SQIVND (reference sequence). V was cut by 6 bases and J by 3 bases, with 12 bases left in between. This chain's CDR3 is CASSPRRDNQPQHF. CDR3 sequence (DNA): TGTGCCAGTAGCCCCCGCCGGGACAATCAGCCCCAGCATTTT.

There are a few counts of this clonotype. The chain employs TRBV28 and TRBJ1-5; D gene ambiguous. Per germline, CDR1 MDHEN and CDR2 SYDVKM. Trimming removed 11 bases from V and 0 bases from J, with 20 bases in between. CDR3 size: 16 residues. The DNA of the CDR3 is TGTGCCTGCATTCATCAGAACCCCCCTAGCAATCAGCCCCAGCATTTT. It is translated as CACIHQNPPSNQPQHF.

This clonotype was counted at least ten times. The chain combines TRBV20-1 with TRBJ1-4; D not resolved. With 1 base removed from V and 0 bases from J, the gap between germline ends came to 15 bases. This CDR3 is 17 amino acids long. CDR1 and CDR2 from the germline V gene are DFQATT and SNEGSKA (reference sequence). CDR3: CSARAPGRHATNEKLFF. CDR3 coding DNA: TGCAGTGCTAGAGCCCCTGGGAGACATGCAACTAATGAAAAACTGTTTTTT.

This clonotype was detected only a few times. The CDR3 nucleotides are TGTGCCAGCAGTTTACTCTCGGGGTCCGTCCACGAGCAGTACTTC. Its protein is CASSLLSGSVHEQYF. The V and J genes are TRBV6-5 and TRBJ2-7; tentatively, D is TRBD2 (5 bases). The length of the CDR3 is 15 residues. From germline, CDR1 is MNHEY and CDR2 SVGAGI. V was clipped by 4 bases and J by 5 bases, with 18 bases between them.

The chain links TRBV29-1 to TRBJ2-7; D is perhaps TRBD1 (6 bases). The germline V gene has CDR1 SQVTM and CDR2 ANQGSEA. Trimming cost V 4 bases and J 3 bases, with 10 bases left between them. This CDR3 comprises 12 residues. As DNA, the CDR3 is TGCAGCGTTGTAAGGGGGAGCTACGAGCAGTACTTC. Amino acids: CSVVRGSYEQYF.

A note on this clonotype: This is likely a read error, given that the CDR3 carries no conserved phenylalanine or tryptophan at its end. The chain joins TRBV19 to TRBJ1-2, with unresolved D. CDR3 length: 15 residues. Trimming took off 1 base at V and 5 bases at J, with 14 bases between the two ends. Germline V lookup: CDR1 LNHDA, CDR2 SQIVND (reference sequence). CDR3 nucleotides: TGTGCCAGTAGTATAGCGGGCGTTCCCTCTTATGGCTACACCTCC. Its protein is CASSIAGVPSYGYTS.